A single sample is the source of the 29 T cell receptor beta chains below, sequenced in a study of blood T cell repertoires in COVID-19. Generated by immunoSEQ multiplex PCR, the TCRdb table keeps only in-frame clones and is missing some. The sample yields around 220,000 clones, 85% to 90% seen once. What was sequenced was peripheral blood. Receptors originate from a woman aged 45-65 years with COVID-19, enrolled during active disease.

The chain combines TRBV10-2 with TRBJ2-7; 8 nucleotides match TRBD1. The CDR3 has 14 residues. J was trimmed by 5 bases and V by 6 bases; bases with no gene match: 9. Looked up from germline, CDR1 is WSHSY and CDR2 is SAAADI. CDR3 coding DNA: TGCGCCAGCAGCCAGGGGGCGAGTGTCCACGAGCAGTACGTC. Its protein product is CASSQGASVHEQYV.

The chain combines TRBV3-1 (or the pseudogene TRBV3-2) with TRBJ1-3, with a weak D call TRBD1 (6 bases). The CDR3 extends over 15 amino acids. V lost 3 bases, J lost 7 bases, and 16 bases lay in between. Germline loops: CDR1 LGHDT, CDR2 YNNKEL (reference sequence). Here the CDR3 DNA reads TGTGCCAGCAGCCATCCAGGGGCCGCAAGGAACACCATATATTTT. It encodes CASSHPGAARNTIYF.

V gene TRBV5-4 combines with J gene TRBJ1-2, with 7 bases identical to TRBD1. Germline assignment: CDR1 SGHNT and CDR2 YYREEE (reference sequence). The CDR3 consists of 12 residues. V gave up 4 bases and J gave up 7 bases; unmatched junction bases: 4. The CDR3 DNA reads TGTGCCAGCAGCCTCAGGGGGGCTGGCTACACCTTC. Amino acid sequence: CASSLRGAGYTF.

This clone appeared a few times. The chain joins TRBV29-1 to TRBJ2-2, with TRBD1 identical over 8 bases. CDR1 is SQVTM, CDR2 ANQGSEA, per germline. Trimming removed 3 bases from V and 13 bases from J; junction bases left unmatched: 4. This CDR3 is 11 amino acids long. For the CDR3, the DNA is TGCAGCGTTGACTGGACAGGGACGCTGTTTTTT. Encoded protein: CSVDWTGTLFF.

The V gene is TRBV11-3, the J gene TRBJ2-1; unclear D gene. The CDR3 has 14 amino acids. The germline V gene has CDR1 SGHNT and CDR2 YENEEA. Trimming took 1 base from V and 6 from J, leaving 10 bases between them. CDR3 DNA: TGTGCCAGCAGCTTAGTCACGGGTGGCAATGAGCAGTTCTTC. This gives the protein CASSLVTGGNEQFF. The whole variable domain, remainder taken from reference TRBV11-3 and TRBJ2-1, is EAGVVQSPRYKIIEKKQPVAFWCNPISGHNTLYWYLQNLGQGPELLIRYENEEAVDDSQLPKDRFSAERLKGVDSTLKIQPAELGDSAVYLCASSLVTGGNEQFFGPGTRLTVL.

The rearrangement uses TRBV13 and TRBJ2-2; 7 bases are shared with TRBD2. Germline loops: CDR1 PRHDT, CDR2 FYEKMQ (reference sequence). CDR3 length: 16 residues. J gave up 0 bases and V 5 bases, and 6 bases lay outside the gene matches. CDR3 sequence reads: CASSQWEGANTGELFF. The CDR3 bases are TGTGCCAGCAGCCAATGGGAGGGTGCGAACACCGGGGAGCTGTTTTTT.

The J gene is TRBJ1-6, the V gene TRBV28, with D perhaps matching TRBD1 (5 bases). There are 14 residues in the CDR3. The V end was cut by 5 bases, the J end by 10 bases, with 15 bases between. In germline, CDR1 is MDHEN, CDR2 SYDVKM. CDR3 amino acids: CASSPPPRESPLHF. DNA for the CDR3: TGTGCCAGCAGTCCCCCCCCCAGGGAATCACCCCTCCACTTT. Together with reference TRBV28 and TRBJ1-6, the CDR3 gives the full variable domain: DVKVTQSSRYLVKRTGEKVFLECVQDMDHENMFWYRQDPGLGLRLIYFSYDVKMKEKGDIPEGYSVSREKKERFSLILESASTNQTSMYLCASSPPPRESPLHFGNGTRLTVT.

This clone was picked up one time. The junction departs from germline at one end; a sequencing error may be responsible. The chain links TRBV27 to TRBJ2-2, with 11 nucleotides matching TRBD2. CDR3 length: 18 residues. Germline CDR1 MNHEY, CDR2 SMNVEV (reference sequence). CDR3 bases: TGTGCCAGCAGTCCTCGACTAGCGGGACTGGTTTCCTTCGGGGCGCTGTTTTTT. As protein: CASSPRLAGLVSFGALFF.

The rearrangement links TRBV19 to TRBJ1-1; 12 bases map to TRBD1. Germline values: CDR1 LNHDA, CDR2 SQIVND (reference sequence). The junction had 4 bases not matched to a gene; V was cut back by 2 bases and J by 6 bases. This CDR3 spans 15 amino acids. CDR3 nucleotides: TGTGCCAGTAGTATACGGGGACAGGGGGCCCCTGAAGCTTTCTTT. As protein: CASSIRGQGAPEAFF. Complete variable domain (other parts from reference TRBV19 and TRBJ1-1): DGGITQSPKYLFRKEGQNVTLSCEQNLNHDAMYWYRQDPGQGLRLIYYSQIVNDFQKGDIAEGYSVSREKKESFPLTVTSAQKNPTAFYLCASSIRGQGAPEAFFGQGTRLTVV.

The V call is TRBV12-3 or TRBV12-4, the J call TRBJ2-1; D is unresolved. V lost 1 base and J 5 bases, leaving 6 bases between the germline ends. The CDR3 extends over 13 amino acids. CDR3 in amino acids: CASSLVRDNEQFF. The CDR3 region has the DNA TGTGCCAGCAGTTTAGTCCGGGACAATGAGCAGTTCTTC.

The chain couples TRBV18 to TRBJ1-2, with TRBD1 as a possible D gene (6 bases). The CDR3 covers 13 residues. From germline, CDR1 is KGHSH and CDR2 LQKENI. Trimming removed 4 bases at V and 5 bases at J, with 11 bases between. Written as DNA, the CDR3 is TGTGCCAGCTCACGGGACAACCTATATGGCTACACCTTC. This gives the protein CASSRDNLYGYTF. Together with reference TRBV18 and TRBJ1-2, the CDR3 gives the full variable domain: NAGVMQNPRHLVRRRGQEARLRCSPMKGHSHVYWYRQLPEEGLKFMVYLQKENIIDESGMPKERFSAEFPKEGPSILRIQQVVRGDSAAYFCASSRDNLYGYTFGSGTRLTVV.

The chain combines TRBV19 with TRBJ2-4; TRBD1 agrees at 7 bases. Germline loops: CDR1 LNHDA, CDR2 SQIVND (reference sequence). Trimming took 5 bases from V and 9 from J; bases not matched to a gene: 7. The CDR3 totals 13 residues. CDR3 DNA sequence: TGTGCCAGTAGTTCTCAACAGGGGAGCATTCAGTACTTC. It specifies CASSSQQGSIQYF.

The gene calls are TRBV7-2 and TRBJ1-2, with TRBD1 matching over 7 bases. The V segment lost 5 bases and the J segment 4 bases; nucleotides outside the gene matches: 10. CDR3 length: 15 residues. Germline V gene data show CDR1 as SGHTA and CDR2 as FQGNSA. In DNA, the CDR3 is TGTGCCAGCAGCCACCCGGGACAGCCAAGCTATGGCTACACCTTC. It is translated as CASSHPGQPSYGYTF.

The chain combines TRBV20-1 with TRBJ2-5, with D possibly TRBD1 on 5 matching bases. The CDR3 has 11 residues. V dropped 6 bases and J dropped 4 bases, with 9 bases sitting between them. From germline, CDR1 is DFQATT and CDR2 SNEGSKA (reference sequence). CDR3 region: CSARQRETQYF. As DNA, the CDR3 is TGCAGTGCGCGACAGCGAGAGACCCAGTACTTC.

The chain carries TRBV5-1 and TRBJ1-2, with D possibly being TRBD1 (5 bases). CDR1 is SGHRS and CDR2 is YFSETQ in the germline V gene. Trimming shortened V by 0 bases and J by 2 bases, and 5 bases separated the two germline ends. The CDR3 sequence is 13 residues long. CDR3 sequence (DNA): TGCGCCAGCAGCTTGGGACAGAACTATGGCTACACCTTC. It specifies CASSLGQNYGYTF.

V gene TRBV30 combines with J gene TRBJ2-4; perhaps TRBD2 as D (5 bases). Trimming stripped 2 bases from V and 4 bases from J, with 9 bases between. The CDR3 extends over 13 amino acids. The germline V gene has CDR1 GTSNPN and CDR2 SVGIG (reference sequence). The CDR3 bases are TGTGCCTGGAGTCGGGGAATAAAAAACATTCAGTACTTC. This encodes CAWSRGIKNIQYF.

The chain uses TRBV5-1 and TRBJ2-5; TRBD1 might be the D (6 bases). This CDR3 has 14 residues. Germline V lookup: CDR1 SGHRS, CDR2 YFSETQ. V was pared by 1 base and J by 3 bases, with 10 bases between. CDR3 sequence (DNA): TGCGCCAGCAGCTTGAATTCAGGGGAAGAGACCCAGTACTTC. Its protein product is CASSLNSGEETQYF.

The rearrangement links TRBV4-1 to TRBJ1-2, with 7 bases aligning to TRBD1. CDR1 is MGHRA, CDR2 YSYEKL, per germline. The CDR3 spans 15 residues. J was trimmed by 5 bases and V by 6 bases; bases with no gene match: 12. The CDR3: CASRAPGQKLYGYTF. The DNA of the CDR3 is TGCGCCAGCAGAGCCCCGGGACAGAAACTTTATGGCTACACCTTC.

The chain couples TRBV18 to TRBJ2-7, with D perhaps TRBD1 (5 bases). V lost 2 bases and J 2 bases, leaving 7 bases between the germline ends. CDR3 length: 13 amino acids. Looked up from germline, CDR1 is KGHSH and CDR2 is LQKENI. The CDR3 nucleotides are TGTGCCAGCTCACCAGGGGCAACCTACGAGCAGTACTTC. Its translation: CASSPGATYEQYF.

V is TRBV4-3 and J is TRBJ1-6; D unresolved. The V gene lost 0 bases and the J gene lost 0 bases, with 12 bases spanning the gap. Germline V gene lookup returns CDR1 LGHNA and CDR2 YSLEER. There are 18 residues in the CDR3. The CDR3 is CASSQEVPSSSYNSPLHF. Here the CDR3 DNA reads TGCGCCAGCAGCCAAGAAGTCCCCTCTAGCTCCTATAATTCACCCCTCCACTTT.

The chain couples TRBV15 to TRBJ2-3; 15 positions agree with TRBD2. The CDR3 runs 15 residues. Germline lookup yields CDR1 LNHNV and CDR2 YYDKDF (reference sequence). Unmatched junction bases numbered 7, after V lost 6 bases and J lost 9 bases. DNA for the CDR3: TGTGCCACCAGTCGGACTAGCGGGGGGGCTACCACGCAGTATTTT. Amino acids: CATSRTSGGATTQYF.

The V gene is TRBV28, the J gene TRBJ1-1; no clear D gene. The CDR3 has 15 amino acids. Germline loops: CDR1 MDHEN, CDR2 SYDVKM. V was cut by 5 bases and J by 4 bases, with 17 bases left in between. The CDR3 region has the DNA TGTGCCAGCAGTACGACGGCCTATGAGGGCACTGAAGCTTTCTTT. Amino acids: CASSTTAYEGTEAFF.

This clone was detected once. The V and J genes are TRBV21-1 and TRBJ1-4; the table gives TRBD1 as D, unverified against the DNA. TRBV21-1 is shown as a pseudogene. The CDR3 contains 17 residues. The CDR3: CASSKTAETGGREKLFF. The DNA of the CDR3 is TGTGCCAGCAGCAAAACGGCGGAAACAGGGGGCCGTGAAAAACTGTTTTTT.

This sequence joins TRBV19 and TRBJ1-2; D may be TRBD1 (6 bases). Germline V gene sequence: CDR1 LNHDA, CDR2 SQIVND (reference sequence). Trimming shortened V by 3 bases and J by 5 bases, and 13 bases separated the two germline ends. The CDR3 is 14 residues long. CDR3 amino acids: CASSIRGGWYGYTF. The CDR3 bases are TGTGCCAGTAGTATCAGGGGAGGGTGGTATGGCTACACCTTC.

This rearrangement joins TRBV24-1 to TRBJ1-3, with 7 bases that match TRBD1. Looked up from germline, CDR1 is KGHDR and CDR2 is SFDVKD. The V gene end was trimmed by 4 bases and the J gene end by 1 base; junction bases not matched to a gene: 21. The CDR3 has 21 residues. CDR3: CATSEGQTQDDLSESGNTIYF. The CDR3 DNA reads TGTGCCACCAGTGAGGGACAGACTCAGGATGACCTCTCTGAATCTGGAAACACCATATATTTT.

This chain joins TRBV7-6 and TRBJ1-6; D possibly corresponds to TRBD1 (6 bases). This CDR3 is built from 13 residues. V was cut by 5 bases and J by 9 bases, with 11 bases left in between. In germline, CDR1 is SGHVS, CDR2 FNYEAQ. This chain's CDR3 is CASSRGQLSPLHF. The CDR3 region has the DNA TGTGCCAGCAGCCGCGGACAGCTTTCACCCCTCCACTTT.

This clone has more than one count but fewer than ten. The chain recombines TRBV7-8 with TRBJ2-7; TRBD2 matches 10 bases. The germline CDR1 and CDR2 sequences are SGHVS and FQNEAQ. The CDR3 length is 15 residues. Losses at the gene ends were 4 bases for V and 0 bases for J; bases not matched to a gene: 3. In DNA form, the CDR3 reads TGTGCCAGCAGCTCTACTAGCGGGGCCTCCTACGAGCAGTACTTC. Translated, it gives CASSSTSGASYEQYF. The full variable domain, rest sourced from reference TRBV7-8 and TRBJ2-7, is GAGVSQSPRYKVAKRGQDVALRCDPISGHVSLFWYQQALGQGPEFLTYFQNEAQLDKSGLPSDRFFAERPEGSVSTLKIQRTQQEDSAVYLCASSSTSGASYEQYFGPGTRLTVT.

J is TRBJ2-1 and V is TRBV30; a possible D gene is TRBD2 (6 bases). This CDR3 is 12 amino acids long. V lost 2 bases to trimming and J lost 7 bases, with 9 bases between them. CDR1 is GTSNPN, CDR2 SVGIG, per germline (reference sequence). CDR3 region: CAWSQGGNEQFF. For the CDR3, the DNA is TGTGCCTGGAGTCAAGGAGGGAATGAGCAGTTCTTC.

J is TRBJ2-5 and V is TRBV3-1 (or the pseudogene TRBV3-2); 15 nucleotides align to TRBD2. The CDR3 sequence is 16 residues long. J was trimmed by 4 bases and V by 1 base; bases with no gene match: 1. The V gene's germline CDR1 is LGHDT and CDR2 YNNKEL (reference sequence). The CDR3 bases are TGTGCCAGCAGCCAAGTGGGACTAGCGGGGGGAGAGACCCAGTACTTC. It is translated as CASSQVGLAGGETQYF.